This T cell receptor (beta chain) was profiled in a study of blood T cell repertoires in COVID-19. The CDR3 sequence is 15 residues long. CDR1 and CDR2 from the germline V gene are MNHEY and SVGAGI. V lost 5 bases, J lost 8 bases, and 18 bases lay in between. This clone was seen only once. Authors' data handling: Estimated nucleated cell counts came from reference gene primer amplification. Sequencing was performed with immunoSEQ multiplex PCR; in TCRdb, only in-frame clones are kept and a portion is missing. Clone size and V and J calls were adopted from that table, with D and trimming inferred from the DNA. Among 100,000 to 110,000 clones listed, roughly 84% were seen once.

The J gene is TRBJ1-4, the V gene TRBV6-5; D perhaps matches TRBD1 (6 bases). This clonotype was obtained from a human donor in a cohort sampled during active COVID-19. The sequenced material came from peripheral blood. The CDR3: CASSLQGSVGEKLFF. The CDR3, as DNA: TGTGCCAGCAGTCTACAGGGTTCGGTAGGGGAAAAACTGTTTTTT.